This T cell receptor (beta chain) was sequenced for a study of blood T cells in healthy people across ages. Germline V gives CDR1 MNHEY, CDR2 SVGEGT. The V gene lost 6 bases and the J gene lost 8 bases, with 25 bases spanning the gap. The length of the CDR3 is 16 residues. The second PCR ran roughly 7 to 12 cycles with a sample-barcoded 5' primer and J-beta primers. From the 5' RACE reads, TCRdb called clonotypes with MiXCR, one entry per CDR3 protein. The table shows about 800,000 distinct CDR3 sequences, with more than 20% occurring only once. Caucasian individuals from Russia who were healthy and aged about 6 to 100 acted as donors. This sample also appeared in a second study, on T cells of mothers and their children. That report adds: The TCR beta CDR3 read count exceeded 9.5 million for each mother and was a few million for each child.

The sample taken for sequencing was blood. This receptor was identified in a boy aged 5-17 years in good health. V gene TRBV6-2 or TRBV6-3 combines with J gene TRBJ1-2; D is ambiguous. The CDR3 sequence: CASSKDGRLLMSGYTF. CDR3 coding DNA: TGTGCCAGCAGCAAAGACGGACGCCTCCTTATGAGCGGCTACACCTTC.